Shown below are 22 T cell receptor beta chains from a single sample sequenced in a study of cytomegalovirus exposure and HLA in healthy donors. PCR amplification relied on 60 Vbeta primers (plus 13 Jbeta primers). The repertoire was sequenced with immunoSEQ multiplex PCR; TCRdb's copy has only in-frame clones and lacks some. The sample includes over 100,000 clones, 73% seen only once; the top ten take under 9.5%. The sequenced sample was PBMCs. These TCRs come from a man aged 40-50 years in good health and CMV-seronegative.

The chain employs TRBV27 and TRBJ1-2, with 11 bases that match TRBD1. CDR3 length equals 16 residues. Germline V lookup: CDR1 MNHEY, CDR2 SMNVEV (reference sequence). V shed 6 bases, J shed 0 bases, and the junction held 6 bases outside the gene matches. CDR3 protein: CASRPDRGQANYGYTF. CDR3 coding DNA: TGTGCCAGCAGGCCGGACAGGGGGCAAGCTAACTATGGCTACACCTTC.

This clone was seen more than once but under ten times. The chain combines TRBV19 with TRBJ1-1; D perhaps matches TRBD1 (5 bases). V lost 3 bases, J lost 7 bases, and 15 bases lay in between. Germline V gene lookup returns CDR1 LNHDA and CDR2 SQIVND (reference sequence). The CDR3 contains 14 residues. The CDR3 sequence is CASSIGGGRGEAFF. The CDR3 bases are TGTGCCAGTAGTATCGGGGGGGGAAGAGGTGAAGCTTTCTTT.

The CDR3: CASSAGTSGGAGNEQFF. The CDR3, as DNA: TGTGCCAGCAGCGCCGGGACTAGCGGGGGGGCCGGCAATGAGCAGTTCTTC. V usage is TRBV9 and J usage is TRBJ2-1; TRBD2 aligns across 16 bases. The CDR3 consists of 17 residues. Germline-derived CDR1 and CDR2 are SGDLS and YYNGEE. The trim removed 3 bases at V and 6 bases at J, leaving 6 bases unmatched.

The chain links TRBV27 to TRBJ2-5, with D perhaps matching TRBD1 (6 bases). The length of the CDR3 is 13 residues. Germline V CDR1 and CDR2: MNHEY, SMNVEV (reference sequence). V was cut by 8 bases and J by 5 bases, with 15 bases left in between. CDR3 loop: CASVQGNCETQYF. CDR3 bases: TGTGCCAGCGTCCAGGGGAATTGCGAGACCCAGTACTTC.

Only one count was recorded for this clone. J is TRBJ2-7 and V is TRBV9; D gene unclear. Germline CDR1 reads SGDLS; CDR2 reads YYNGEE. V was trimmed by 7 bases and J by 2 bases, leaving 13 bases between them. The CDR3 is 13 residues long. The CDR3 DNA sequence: TGTGCCAGCGGTGGAGCGTCGACCTACGAGCAGTACTTC. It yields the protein CASGGASTYEQYF.

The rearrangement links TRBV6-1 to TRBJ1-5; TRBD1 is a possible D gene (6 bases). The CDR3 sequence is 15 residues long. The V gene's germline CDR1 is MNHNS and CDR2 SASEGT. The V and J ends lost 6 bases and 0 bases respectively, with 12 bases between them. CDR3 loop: CASRRTVSSNQPQHF. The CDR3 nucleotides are TGTGCCAGCAGGAGGACAGTAAGTAGCAATCAGCCCCAGCATTTT.

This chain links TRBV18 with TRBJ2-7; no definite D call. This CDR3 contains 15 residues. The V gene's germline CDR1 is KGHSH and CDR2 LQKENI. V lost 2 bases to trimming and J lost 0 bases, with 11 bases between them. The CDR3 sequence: CASSPDTSPSYEQYF. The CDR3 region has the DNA TGTGCCAGCTCACCAGACACGTCCCCCTCCTACGAGCAGTACTTC.

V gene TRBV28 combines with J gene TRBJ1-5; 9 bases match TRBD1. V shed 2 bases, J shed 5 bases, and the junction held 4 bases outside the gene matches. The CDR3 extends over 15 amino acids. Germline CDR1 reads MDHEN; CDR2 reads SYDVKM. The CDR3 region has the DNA TGTGCCAGCAGTTTACTAAGACAGGGGGATCAGCCCCAGCATTTT. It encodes CASSLLRQGDQPQHF. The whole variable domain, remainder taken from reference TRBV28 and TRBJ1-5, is DVKVTQSSRYLVKRTGEKVFLECVQDMDHENMFWYRQDPGLGLRLIYFSYDVKMKEKGDIPEGYSVSREKKERFSLILESASTNQTSMYLCASSLLRQGDQPQHFGDGTRLSIL.

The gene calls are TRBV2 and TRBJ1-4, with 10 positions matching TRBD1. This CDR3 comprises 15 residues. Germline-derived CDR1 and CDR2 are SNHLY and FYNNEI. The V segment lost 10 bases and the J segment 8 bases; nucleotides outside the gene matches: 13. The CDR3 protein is CATTRDRGTGEKLFF. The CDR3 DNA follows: TGTGCCACCACCAGGGACAGGGGCACAGGGGAAAAACTGTTTTTT.

Here the CDR3 reads CASTTGLTEAFF. CDR3 sequence (DNA): TGTGCCAGCACCACGGGACTAACTGAAGCTTTCTTT. The genes are TRBV6-1 and TRBJ1-1; D may be TRBD1 (5 bases). Germline CDR1 reads MNHNS; CDR2 reads SASEGT. The CDR3 length is 12 residues. V dropped 7 bases and J dropped 5 bases, with 11 bases sitting between them.

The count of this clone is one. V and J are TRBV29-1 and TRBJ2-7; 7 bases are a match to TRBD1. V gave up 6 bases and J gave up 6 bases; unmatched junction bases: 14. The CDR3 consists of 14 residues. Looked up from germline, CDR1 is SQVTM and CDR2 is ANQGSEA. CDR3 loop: CSVVPGQIFSEQYF. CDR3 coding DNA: TGCAGCGTGGTACCGGGACAGATATTCTCCGAGCAGTACTTC.

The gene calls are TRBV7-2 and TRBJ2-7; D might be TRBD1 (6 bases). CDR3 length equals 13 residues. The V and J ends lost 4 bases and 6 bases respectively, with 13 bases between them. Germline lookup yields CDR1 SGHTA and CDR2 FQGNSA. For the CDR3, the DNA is TGTGCCAGCAGCTATGACCGAGGGGGCGAGCAGTACTTC. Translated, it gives CASSYDRGGEQYF.

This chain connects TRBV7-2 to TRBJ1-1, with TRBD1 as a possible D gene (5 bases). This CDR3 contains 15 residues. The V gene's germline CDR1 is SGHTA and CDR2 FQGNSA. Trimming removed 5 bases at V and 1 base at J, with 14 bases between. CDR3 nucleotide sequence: TGTGCCAGCAGCCCGGCGGGACGGGGGAACACTGAAGCTTTCTTT. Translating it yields CASSPAGRGNTEAFF.

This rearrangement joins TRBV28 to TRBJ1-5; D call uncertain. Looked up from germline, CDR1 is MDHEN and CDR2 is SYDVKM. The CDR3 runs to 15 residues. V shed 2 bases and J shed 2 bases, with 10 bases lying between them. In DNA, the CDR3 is TGTGCCAGCAGTTTACAGGAGGATGGCAATCAGCCCCAGCATTTT. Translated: CASSLQEDGNQPQHF.

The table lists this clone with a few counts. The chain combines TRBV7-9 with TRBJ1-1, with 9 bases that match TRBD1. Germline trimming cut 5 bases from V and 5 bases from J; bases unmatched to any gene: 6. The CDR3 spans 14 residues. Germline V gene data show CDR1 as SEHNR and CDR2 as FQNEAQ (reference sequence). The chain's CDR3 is CASSLLTGGTEAFF. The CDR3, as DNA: TGTGCCAGCAGCCTGTTGACAGGGGGGACTGAAGCTTTCTTT.

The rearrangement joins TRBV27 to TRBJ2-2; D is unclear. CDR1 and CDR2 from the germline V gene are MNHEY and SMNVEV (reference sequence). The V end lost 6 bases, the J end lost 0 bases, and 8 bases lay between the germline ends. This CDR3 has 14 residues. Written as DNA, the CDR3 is TGTGCCAGCAGAACCGACACGAACACCGGGGAGCTGTTTTTT. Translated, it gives CASRTDTNTGELFF.

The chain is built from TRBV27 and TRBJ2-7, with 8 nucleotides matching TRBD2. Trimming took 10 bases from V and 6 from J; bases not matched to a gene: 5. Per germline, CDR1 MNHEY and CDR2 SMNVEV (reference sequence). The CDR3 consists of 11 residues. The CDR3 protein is CATRGGFEQYF. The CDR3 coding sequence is TGTGCCACCCGCGGGGGGTTCGAGCAGTACTTC.

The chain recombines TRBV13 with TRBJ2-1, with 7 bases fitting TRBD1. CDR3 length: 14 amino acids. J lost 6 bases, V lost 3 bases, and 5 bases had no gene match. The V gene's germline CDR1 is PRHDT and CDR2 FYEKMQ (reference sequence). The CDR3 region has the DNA TGTGCCAGCAGCTTTTTCTCAGGGGGCAATGAGCAGTTCTTC. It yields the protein CASSFFSGGNEQFF.

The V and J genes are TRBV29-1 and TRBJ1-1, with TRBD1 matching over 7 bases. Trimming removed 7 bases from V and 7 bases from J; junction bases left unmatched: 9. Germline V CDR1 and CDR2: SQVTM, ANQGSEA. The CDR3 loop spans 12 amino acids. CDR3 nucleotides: TGCAGCGCCCTGCAGGGGGGCGGTGAAGCTTTCTTT. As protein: CSALQGGGEAFF.

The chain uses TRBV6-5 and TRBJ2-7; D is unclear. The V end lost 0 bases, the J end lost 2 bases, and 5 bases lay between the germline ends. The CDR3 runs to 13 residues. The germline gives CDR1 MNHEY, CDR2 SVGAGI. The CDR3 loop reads CASSYSLPYEQYF. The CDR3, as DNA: TGTGCCAGCAGTTACTCACTCCCCTACGAGCAGTACTTC.

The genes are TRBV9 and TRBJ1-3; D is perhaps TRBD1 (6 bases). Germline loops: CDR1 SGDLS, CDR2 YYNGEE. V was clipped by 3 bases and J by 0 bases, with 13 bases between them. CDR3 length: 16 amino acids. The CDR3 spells CASSENRVSSGNTIYF. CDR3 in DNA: TGTGCCAGCAGCGAAAACAGGGTGAGCTCTGGAAACACCATATATTTT.

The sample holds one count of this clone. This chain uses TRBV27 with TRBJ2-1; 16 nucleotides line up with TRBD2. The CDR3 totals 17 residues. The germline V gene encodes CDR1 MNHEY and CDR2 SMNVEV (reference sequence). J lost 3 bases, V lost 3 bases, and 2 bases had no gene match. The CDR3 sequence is CASSLGTSGGVYNEQFF. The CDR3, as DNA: TGTGCCAGCAGTTTGGGGACTAGCGGGGGGGTCTACAATGAGCAGTTCTTC.